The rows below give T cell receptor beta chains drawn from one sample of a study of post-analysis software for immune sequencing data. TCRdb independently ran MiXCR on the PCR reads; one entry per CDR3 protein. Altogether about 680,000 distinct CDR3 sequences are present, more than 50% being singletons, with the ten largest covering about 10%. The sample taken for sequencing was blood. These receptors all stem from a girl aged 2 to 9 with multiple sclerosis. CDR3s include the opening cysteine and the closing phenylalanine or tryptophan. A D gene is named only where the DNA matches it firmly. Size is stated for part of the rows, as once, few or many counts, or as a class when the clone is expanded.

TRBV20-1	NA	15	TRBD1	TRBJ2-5	TGCAGTGCTAAGCGGTGGGACAGCGCCCAAGAGACCCAGTACTTC	CSAKRWDSAQETQYF
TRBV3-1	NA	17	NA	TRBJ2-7	TGTGCCAGCAGCCAAGCCAACTACTTCTTCTCTTCCTACGAGCAGTACTTC	CASSQANYFFSSYEQYF
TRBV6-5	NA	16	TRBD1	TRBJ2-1	TGTGCCAGCAGTCGTCGGACAGGGCGGGTTATAGATGAGCAGTTCTTC	CASSRRTGRVIDEQFF
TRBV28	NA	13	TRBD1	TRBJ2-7	TGTGCCAGCCGAAGGGGACAGTCTCGCGAGCAGTACTTC	CASRRGQSREQYF
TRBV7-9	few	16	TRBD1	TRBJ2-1	TGTGCCAGCAGCTTCTTACCGGGACAGGGACGGAATGAGCAGTTCTTC	CASSFLPGQGRNEQFF
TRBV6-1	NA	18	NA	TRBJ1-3	TGTGCCAGCAGCCTCCCGGGGGCCATAACGGCCTCTGGAAACACCATATATTTT	CASSLPGAITASGNTIYF
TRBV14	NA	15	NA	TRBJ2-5	TGTGCCAGCAGCCAAGATCCCGGGTATCAAGAGACCCAGTACTTC	CASSQDPGYQETQYF
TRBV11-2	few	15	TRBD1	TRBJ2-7	TGTGCCAGCAGCTCCTCGGACAGGGGGCTTCTCGAGCAGTACTTC	CASSSSDRGLLEQYF
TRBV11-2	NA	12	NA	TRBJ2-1	TGTGCCAGCAGCTTAGATTTACGGGAGCAGTTCTTC	CASSLDLREQFF
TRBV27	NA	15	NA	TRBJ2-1	TGTGCCAGCAGTTTCAACAGCGAAGCCTACAATGAGCAGTTCTTC	CASSFNSEAYNEQFF
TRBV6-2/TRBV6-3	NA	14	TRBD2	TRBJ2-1	TGTGCCAGCAGTTACGCTAGCGGGGGGAATGAGCAGTTCTTC	CASSYASGGNEQFF
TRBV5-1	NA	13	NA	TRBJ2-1	TGCGCCAGCAGCTTCGGGGACGGCGCTGAGCAGTTCTTC	CASSFGDGAEQFF
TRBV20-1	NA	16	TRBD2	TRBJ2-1	TGCAGTGCTACCGGCTCGTTAGCGGGAGGTTGGTATGAGCAGTTCTTC	CSATGSLAGGWYEQFF
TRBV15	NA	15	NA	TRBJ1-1	TGTGCCACCAGCAGAGATAAGGGAGCGTGGGCTGAAGCTTTCTTT	CATSRDKGAWAEAFF
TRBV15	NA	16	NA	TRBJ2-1	TGTGCCACCAGCAGAGATAACGGCCGGGGAGTGAATGAGCAGTTCTTC	CATSRDNGRGVNEQFF
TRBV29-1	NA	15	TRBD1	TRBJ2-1	TGCAGCGTTGAAGGAGTGGACAGGGCCTACAATGAGCAGTTCTTC	CSVEGVDRAYNEQFF
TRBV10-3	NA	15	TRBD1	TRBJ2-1	TGTGCCATCAGCGGTTGGACAGGGGACTACAATGGGCAGTTCTTC	CAISGWTGDYNGQFF
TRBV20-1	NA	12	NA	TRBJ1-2	TGCAGTGCTAACGGACAGAGCTATGGCTACACCTTC	CSANGQSYGYTF
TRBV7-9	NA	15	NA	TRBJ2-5	TGTGCCAGCAGCTACCGTGGGGGCCACCAAGAGACCCAGTACTTC	CASSYRGGHQETQYF
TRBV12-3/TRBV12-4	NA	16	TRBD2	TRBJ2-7	TGTGCCAACAGTTTAGGACTAGCGGGGGGATACTACGAGCAGTACTTC	CANSLGLAGGYYEQYF
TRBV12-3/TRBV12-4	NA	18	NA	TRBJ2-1	TGTGCCAGCACCCCACACCAGGGGGACTGGAGCTCCTACAATGAGCAGTTCTTC	CASTPHQGDWSSYNEQFF
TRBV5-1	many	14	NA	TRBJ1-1	TGTGCCAGCAGCTTAGGGACGGTGAACACTGAAGCTTTCTTT	CASSLGTVNTEAFF
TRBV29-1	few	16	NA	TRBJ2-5	TGCAGCGTTGCCCAAGGGGGAGCTGGGGGCTGGGAGACCCAGTACTTC	CSVAQGGAGGWETQYF
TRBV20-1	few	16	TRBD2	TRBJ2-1	TGCAGTGCTAGAGGAATAGCGGGAGGGTTTAAGTTGGAGCAGTTCTTC	CSARGIAGGFKLEQFF
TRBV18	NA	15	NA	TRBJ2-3	TGTGCCAGCTCACCTCGGACTCTAGCTGGAGATACGCAGTATTTT	CASSPRTLAGDTQYF
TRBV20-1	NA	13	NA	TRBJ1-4	TGCAGTGCTAGAGGGGGAGGGAATGAAAAACTGTTTTTT	CSARGGGNEKLFF
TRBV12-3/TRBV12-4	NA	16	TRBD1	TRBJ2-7	TGTGCCAGCAGCTATCGCGGGACAGGGGGTTCCTACGAGCAGTACTTC	CASSYRGTGGSYEQYF
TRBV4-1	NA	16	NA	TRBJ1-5	TGCGCCAGCAGACTCATTACTGGGGGTGTGGTTCAGCCCCAGCATTTT	CASRLITGGVVQPQHF
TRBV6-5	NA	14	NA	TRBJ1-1	TGTGCCACCTTCAACCGGGACCCTCTAACTGAAGCTTTCTTT	CATFNRDPLTEAFF
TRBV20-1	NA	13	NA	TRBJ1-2	TGCAGTGCTACGGGCAGCAAAAACTATGGCTACACCTTC	CSATGSKNYGYTF
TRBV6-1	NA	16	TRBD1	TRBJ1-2	TGTGCCAGCAGCGAAACAACCGGGACAGGGGACTATGGCTACACCTTC	CASSETTGTGDYGYTF
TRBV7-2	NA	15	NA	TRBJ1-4	TGTGCCAGCAGCTTAGTTACGGGGATGGGGGAAAAACTGTTTTTT	CASSLVTGMGEKLFF
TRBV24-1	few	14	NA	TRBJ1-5	TGTGCCACCAGTGAACAGGGTTTAACTCAGCCCCAGCATTTT	CATSEQGLTQPQHF
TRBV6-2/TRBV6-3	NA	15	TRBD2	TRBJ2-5	TGTGCCAGCAGCCCCGGGACTAGCGGAAAAGAGACCCAGTACTTC	CASSPGTSGKETQYF
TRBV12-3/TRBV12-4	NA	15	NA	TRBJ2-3	TGTGCCAGCAGTCAGGGGTCGATGAACACAGATACGCAGTATTTT	CASSQGSMNTDTQYF
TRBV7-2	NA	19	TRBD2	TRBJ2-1	TGTGCCAGCAGCTTAGTAGGGACTAGCGGGAGGTGGTTATCAAATGAGCAGTTCTTC	CASSLVGTSGRWLSNEQFF
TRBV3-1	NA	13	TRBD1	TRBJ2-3	TGTGCCAGCAGCCAAGATAGCCCAGGGGGCAGGTATTTT	CASSQDSPGGRYF
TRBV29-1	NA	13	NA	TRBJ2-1	TGCAGCGTTGATATTCAGGACTACAATGAGCAGTTCTTC	CSVDIQDYNEQFF
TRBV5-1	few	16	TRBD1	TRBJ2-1	TGCGCCAGCATACAAGGGACAGGGTTGGACTACAATGAGCAGTTCTTC	CASIQGTGLDYNEQFF
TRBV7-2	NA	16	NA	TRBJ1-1	TGTGCCAGCAGCGCCTCCAGGGAGAAGGGGAACACTGAAGCTTTCTTT	CASSASREKGNTEAFF
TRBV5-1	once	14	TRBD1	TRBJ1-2	TGCGCCAGCAGCGTGGACAGGGAATTGGGGGGCTACACCTTC	CASSVDRELGGYTF
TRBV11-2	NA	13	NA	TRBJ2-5	TGTGCCAGCAGAGTAGGGACGGTTGAGACCCAGTACTTC	CASRVGTVETQYF
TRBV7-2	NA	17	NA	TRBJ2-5	TGTGCCAGCAGCTTAGGTTGGGTAGAGTGGTACCAAGAGACCCAGTACTTC	CASSLGWVEWYQETQYF
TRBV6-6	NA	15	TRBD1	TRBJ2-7	TGTGCCAGCAGTTCCGGGGGACAGGAGTCCTCCGAGCAGTACTTC	CASSSGGQESSEQYF
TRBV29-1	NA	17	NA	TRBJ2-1	TGCAGCGTCCGTCAACGATGGGGTGACAGGAGAAGGAATGAGCAGTTCTTC	CSVRQRWGDRRRNEQFF
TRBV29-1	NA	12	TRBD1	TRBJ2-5	TGCAGCGTTATCCAGGGGGCTCAGACCCAGTACTTC	CSVIQGAQTQYF
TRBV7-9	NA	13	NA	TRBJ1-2	TGTGCCAGCAGCTTACAAGAAGCCACGGGCTACACCTTC	CASSLQEATGYTF
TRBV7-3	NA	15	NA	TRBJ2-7	TGTGCCAGCAGTCGTTCAGGGGCGAGGGCCTACGAGCAGTACTTC	CASSRSGARAYEQYF
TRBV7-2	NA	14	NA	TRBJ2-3	TGTGCCAGCAGCTTATCGCTGGCCGACAATACGCAGTATTTT	CASSLSLADNTQYF
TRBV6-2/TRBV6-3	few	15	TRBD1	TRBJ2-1	TGTGCCAGCAGTTATAGGGACAGGGTCGGCAATGAGCAGTTCTTC	CASSYRDRVGNEQFF
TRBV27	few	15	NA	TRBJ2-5	TGTGCCAGCAGTTTATCGGAGGGGGGTGGGGAGACCCAGTACTTC	CASSLSEGGGETQYF
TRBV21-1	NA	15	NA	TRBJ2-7	TGTGCCAGCAGCAAACTTTGGGACCAGTACTACGAGCAGTACTTC	CASSKLWDQYYEQYF
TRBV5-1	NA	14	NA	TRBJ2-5	TGCGCCAGCAGCTTGTCTCCGGACCAAGAGACCCAGTACTTC	CASSLSPDQETQYF
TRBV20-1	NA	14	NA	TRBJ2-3	TGCAGTGCTAGCCCTAGCGATAGCACAGATACGCAGTATTTT	CSASPSDSTDTQYF
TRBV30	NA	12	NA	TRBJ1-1	TGTGCCTGGAGGAGGATGGCCACTGAAGCTTTCTTT	CAWRRMATEAFF
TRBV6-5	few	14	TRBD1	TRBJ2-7	TGTGCCAGCAGTTCATACAGGGGTTCCTACGAGCAGTACTTC	CASSSYRGSYEQYF
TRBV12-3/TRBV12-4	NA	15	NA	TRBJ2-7	TGTGCCAGCAGTCCAGAAGGCCTAGCGCGCTACGAGCAGTACTTC	CASSPEGLARYEQYF
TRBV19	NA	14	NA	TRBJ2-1	TGTGCCAGTAGTAGACCCGGACAGAACAATGAGCAGTTCTTC	CASSRPGQNNEQFF